Below are 7 T cell receptor beta chains sequenced from a single sample in a study of blood T cell repertoires in COVID-19. TCRdb's table, derived via immunoSEQ multiplex PCR, lists solely in-frame clones and lacks some. The table records just over 650,000 clones, approximately 90% of them present only once. Source material: peripheral blood. These receptors were collected from a woman between 18 and 29 years old with acute or convalescent COVID-19.

The chain employs TRBV7-2 and TRBJ1-2; possibly TRBD1 for D (5 bases). The CDR3 totals 15 residues. Between the trimmed V and J ends, which lost 5 bases and 5 bases, there was a span of 18 bases. CDR1 SGHTA and CDR2 FQGNSA come from the germline V gene. The CDR3 is CASSLSRDRTYGYTF. In nucleotides, the CDR3 is TGTGCCAGCAGCCTGTCGCGGGACCGGACATATGGCTACACCTTC.

V is TRBV27 and J is TRBJ1-2; unclear D gene. Trimming stripped 0 bases from V and 4 bases from J, with 9 bases between. Germline V gives CDR1 MNHEY, CDR2 SMNVEV (reference sequence). The CDR3 has 14 residues. CDR3 residues: CASSLSRQLYGYTF. In nucleotides, the CDR3 is TGTGCCAGCAGTTTATCGAGGCAGCTCTATGGCTACACCTTC.

Only a few counts were recorded for this clone. The V and J genes are TRBV4-1 and TRBJ1-1; 8 nucleotides line up with TRBD1. The ends lost 5 bases at V and 5 bases at J; junction bases unmatched: 10. Germline V gives CDR1 MGHRA, CDR2 YSYEKL. The CDR3 contains 15 residues. The CDR3 DNA sequence: TGCGCCAGCAGCGATGGACAGGGAGGAAGGACTGAAGCTTTCTTT. It codes for CASSDGQGGRTEAFF.

This clone was detected only once. The chain carries TRBV6-5 and TRBJ1-1, with D tentatively TRBD1 (5 bases). Trimming stripped 6 bases from V and 4 bases from J, with 12 bases between. This CDR3 is built from 13 residues. CDR1 MNHEY and CDR2 SVGAGI come from the germline V gene. In DNA, the CDR3 is TGTGCCAGCAGGCCCGGGGGGTCCACTGAAGCTTTCTTT. It translates to CASRPGGSTEAFF.

J is TRBJ1-2 and V is TRBV9; 8 nucleotides line up with TRBD1. CDR1 is SGDLS, CDR2 YYNGEE, per germline. J gave up 5 bases and V 7 bases, and 7 bases lay outside the gene matches. The CDR3 totals 13 residues. CDR3 residues: CASEGGQAYGYTF. The CDR3 nucleotides are TGTGCCAGCGAGGGGGGACAGGCTTATGGCTACACCTTC.

The rearrangement joins TRBV24-1 to TRBJ2-2, with D perhaps matching TRBD2 (5 bases). Between the trimmed V and J ends, which lost 3 bases and 15 bases, there was a span of 22 bases. This CDR3 has 15 amino acids. Germline loops: CDR1 KGHDR, CDR2 SFDVKD. CDR3 residues: CATSDGSADTLDMFF. The CDR3 DNA sequence: TGTGCCACCAGTGATGGTAGCGCCGATACTTTAGATATGTTTTTT.

In the case of this clone: A much larger clone is a single base away; this may be a read error. The rearrangement links TRBV2 to TRBJ1-1; 7 positions match TRBD1. The CDR3 length is 13 residues. V gave up 5 bases and J gave up 1 base; unmatched junction bases: 1. CDR1 is SNHLY and CDR2 is FYNNEI in the germline V gene. This chain's CDR3 is CASSWTGNTEAFF. In DNA, the CDR3 is TGTGCCAGCAGTTGGACAGGGAACACTGAAGCTTTCTTT. Variable domain in full (rest from reference TRBV2 and TRBJ1-1): EPEVTQTPSHQVTQMGQEVILRCVPISNHLYFYWYRQILGQKVEFLVSFYNNEISEKSEIFDDQFSVERPDGSNFTLKIRSTKLEDSAMYFCASSWTGNTEAFFGQGTRLTVV.